Below, 18 T cell receptor beta chains from the same sample are listed, as sequenced in a study of T cells in Graves' hyperthyroidism and ophthalmopathy. Using RNA transcripts as the source, TCR beta CDR3 regions were amplified. The study used the HTBI primer set for a first-round RT-PCR of the TCR CDR3. TCRdb re-called the multiplex PCR reads with MiXCR, one entry per CDR3 protein. The table lists about 600,000 distinct CDR3 sequences, more than 15% of them singletons. Sequences were obtained from blood. These receptors were obtained from a woman in her thirties or forties with Graves' ophthalmopathy.

This clonotype came up many times. The chain is built from TRBV7-8 and TRBJ2-5; possibly TRBD1 or TRBD2 for D (6 bases each). The CDR3 extends over 15 amino acids. V was clipped by 3 bases and J by 4 bases, with 15 bases between them. The germline gives CDR1 SGHVS, CDR2 FQNEAQ. In nucleotides, the CDR3 is TGTGCCAGCAGCTTCGGGTTCAGGGGAGGAGAGACCCAGTACTTC. It codes for CASSFGFRGGETQYF. Full variable domain (missing parts from reference TRBV7-8 and TRBJ2-5): GAGVSQSPRYKVAKRGQDVALRCDPISGHVSLFWYQQALGQGPEFLTYFQNEAQLDKSGLPSDRFFAERPEGSVSTLKIQRTQQEDSAVYLCASSFGFRGGETQYFGPGTRLLVL.

This clonotype was detected ten times or more. The gene calls are TRBV5-1 and TRBJ2-3, with TRBD2 matching over 8 bases. V was pared by 3 bases and J by 2 bases, with 8 bases of the junction left unmatched. Germline V gene data show CDR1 as SGHRS and CDR2 as YFSETQ. The CDR3 covers 16 residues. The CDR3 bases are TGCGCCAGCAGCTCCCTCCTAGCGGGTAACACAGATACGCAGTATTTT. Translated, it gives CASSSLLAGNTDTQYF.

This clonotype appeared many times. V gene TRBV29-1 combines with J gene TRBJ2-1; the D gene is possibly TRBD1 (5 bases). V gave up 5 bases and J gave up 1 base, with 12 bases separating them. This CDR3 region has 14 residues. Germline CDR1 and CDR2: SQVTM and ANQGSEA. The DNA for the CDR3 is TGCAGCGTTCAGGGCGGACGATCCTACAATGAGCAGTTCTTC. Protein product: CSVQGGRSYNEQFF.

This clonotype was detected many times. The chain couples TRBV7-2 to TRBJ2-7; D gene uncertain. The V end was cut by 5 bases, the J end by 3 bases, with 20 bases between. Germline V CDR1 and CDR2: SGHTA, FQGNSA. This CDR3 is built from 16 residues. Here the CDR3 reads CASSVDQLQVGYEQYF. Here the CDR3 DNA reads TGTGCCAGCAGCGTAGACCAACTGCAGGTCGGCTACGAGCAGTACTTC.

This clonotype was detected many times. The chain has TRBV27 and TRBJ2-7; the match to TRBD1 covers 7 bases. The CDR3 is 14 residues long. Germline V gene sequence: CDR1 MNHEY, CDR2 SMNVEV (reference sequence). Trimming took 5 bases from V and 3 from J; bases not matched to a gene: 7. The CDR3 protein is CASSQQGVGYEQYF. The CDR3 region has the DNA TGTGCCAGCAGTCAGCAGGGGGTAGGCTACGAGCAGTACTTC.

This clonotype has at least ten counts. The chain uses TRBV2 and TRBJ1-5; the match to TRBD1 covers 7 bases. Trimming removed 6 bases from V and 0 bases from J; junction bases left unmatched: 5. The CDR3 totals 15 residues. CDR1 is SNHLY and CDR2 is FYNNEI in the germline V gene. As DNA, the CDR3 is TGTGCCAGCAGATCGGACAGGAATAGCAATCAGCCCCAGCATTTT. Translated, it gives CASRSDRNSNQPQHF.

This clonotype was counted only a few times. The rearrangement joins TRBV5-1 to TRBJ1-2, with D possibly TRBD1 on 5 matching bases. V was cut by 0 bases and J by 8 bases, with 8 bases left in between. Germline-derived CDR1 and CDR2 are SGHRS and YFSETQ. This CDR3 has 12 amino acids. Here the CDR3 reads CASSLEEGGYTF. DNA of the CDR3: TGCGCCAGCAGCTTGGAGGAGGGGGGCTACACCTTC.

This clonotype was picked up many times. The V gene is TRBV9, the J gene TRBJ1-1; D ambiguous. Deletions cut 0 bases from V and 1 base from J, with 4 bases between. The CDR3 length is 13 residues. Per the germline V gene, CDR1 is SGDLS and CDR2 is YYNGEE. The CDR3 region has the DNA TGTGCCAGCAGCGTAGTCTGGAACACTGAAGCTTTCTTT. Translating gives CASSVVWNTEAFF.

In its sample, this clonotype was seen many times. This rearrangement joins TRBV7-9 to TRBJ2-3; 7 bases line up with TRBD1. This CDR3 is 16 amino acids long. The germline gives CDR1 SEHNR, CDR2 FQNEAQ (reference sequence). Unmatched junction bases numbered 10, after V lost 6 bases and J lost 1 base. The CDR3 here is CASSMYGTAGTDTQYF. CDR3 DNA: TGTGCCAGCAGTATGTACGGGACAGCGGGCACAGATACGCAGTATTTT.

As to this clonotype: It may be a read error: a sequence one base away is much more abundant. The chain couples TRBV5-1 to TRBJ2-1; 9 positions match TRBD2. The CDR3 has 17 residues. Germline assignment: CDR1 SGHRS and CDR2 YFSETQ. The CDR3 sequence: CDSSLALGAGGYNEQFF. The CDR3 coding sequence is TGCGACAGCAGCTTGGCGTTAGGAGCGGGGGGCTACAATGAGCAGTTCTTC.

The chain carries TRBV24-1 and TRBJ2-3, with 7 bases matching TRBD1. Germline V gives CDR1 KGHDR, CDR2 SFDVKD. The CDR3 covers 15 residues. The J segment lost 14 bases and the V segment lost 5 bases, leaving 18 bases of the junction unmatched. CDR3 nucleotide sequence: TGTGCCACCAGTGCCCCTTCCTTTAGGACAGGCCCTACGTATTTT. This gives the protein CATSAPSFRTGPTYF.

This clonotype was counted ten times or more. The chain recombines TRBV28 with TRBJ1-1; tentative D call: TRBD1 (5 bases). The length of the CDR3 is 14 residues. V shed 4 bases and J shed 2 bases, with 11 bases lying between them. Per germline, CDR1 MDHEN and CDR2 SYDVKM. CDR3 DNA sequence: TGTGCCAGCAGTTCCGGGGACTTTAACACTGAAGCTTTCTTT. Protein product: CASSSGDFNTEAFF.

This rearrangement joins TRBV11-2 to TRBJ2-1, with 8 bases matching TRBD2. Germline V gene data show CDR1 as SGHAT and CDR2 as FQNNGV. This CDR3 spans 16 amino acids. The ends lost 6 bases at V and 0 bases at J; junction bases unmatched: 7. CDR3 bases: TGTGCCAGCAGTACGTTAGCGGGAAACTCCTACAATGAGCAGTTCTTC. This gives the protein CASSTLAGNSYNEQFF.

The rearrangement uses TRBV28 and TRBJ2-3; 8 bases align to TRBD2. The CDR3 extends over 15 amino acids. J was trimmed by 11 bases and V by 7 bases; bases with no gene match: 17. CDR1 is MDHEN, CDR2 SYDVKM, per germline. Written as DNA, the CDR3 is TGTGCCAGCAACAATGGAGCGGGAGACGGCGGGAGGCAGTATTTT. This translates into CASNNGAGDGGRQYF.

With respect to this clonotype: Being one base from a much bigger clone, this may be a read error. The chain joins TRBV20-1 to TRBJ2-3; 7 nucleotides agree with TRBD1. The CDR3 runs 15 residues. Germline-derived CDR1 and CDR2 are DFQATT and SNEGSKA (reference sequence). This CDR3 is CSARVESLGTDMQYF. The CDR3 nucleotides are TGCAGTGCTAGAGTAGAATCCCTCGGGACAGATATGCAGTATTTT.

The chain is built from TRBV5-6 and TRBJ1-2; D remains ambiguous. Per germline, CDR1 SGHDT and CDR2 YYEEEE. The CDR3 runs 14 residues. V shed 0 bases and J shed 6 bases, with 12 bases lying between them. In DNA, the CDR3 is TGTGCCAGCAGCTTGGGAGGGCTTTCGGATGGCTACACCTTC. The encoded protein is CASSLGGLSDGYTF.

V and J are TRBV2 and TRBJ1-5; D not certain. V was clipped by 3 bases and J by 0 bases, with 9 bases between them. Per the germline V gene, CDR1 is SNHLY and CDR2 is FYNNEI. This CDR3 is 15 amino acids long. CDR3 nucleotide sequence: TGTGCCAGCAGTGAGGACGTTCTTAGCAATCAGCCCCAGCATTTT. Protein sequence: CASSEDVLSNQPQHF.

There are many counts of this clonotype. The chain is built from TRBV11-2 and TRBJ2-7; D remains ambiguous. With 10 bases removed from V and 5 bases from J, the gap between germline ends came to 12 bases. CDR1 is SGHAT, CDR2 FQNNGV, per germline. This CDR3 comprises 11 residues. The CDR3: CATSLVNEQYF. DNA of the CDR3: TGTGCCACTTCATTGGTTAACGAGCAGTACTTC.